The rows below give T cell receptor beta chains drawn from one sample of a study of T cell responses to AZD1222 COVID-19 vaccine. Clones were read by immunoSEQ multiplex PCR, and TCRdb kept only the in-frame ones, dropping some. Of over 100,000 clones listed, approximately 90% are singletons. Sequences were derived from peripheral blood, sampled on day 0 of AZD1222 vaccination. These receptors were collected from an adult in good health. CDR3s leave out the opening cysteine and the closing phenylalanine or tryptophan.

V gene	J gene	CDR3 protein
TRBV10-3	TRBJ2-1	AISDASYNEQF
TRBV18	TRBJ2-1	ASSLRDRELVGNEQF
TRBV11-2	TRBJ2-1	ASSKRGGNYNEQF
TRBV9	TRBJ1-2	ASSADRVIYYGYT
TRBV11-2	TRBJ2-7	ASSPLQGSYEQY
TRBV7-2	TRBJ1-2	ASRWFDRENYGYT
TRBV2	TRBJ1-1	ASNGQGRAEAF
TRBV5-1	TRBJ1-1	ASSLVPVNTEAF
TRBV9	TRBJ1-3	ASSVAPGAIGNTIY
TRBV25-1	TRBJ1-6	ASSEYPEGDNSPLH
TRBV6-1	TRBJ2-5	ASSEGTATGKTQY
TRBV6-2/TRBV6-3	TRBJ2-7	ASSQPTPVSPVEQY
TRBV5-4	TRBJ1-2	ASRTRGDRGPIYGYT
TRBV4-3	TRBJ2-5	ASSQAGTLQETQY
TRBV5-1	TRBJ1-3	ASSLEAAGNTIY
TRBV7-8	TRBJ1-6	ASSLGQARDSPLH
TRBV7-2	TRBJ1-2	ASSLATGIYGYT
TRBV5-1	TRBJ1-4	ASSLGQVNEKLF
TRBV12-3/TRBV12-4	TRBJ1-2	ASSHGTGLGYT
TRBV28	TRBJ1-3	ASSYPAAGNTIY
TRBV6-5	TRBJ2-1	ASSYGGLANNEQF
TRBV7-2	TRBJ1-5	ASSLGGASNQPQH
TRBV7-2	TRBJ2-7	ASSLGKVGEQY
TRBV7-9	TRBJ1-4	ASSRDRRSEKLF
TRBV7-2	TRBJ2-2	ASSPQDTGELF
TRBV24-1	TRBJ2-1	ATSDPPGGGHNEQF
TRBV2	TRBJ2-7	ASSPPGLLGQY
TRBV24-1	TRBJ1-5	ATSEWTVNQPQH
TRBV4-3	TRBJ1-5	ASSQDSRSNQPQH
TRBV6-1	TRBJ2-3	ASSGGWVTSGGSDTQY
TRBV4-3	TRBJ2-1	ASSQTGEQF
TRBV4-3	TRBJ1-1	ASSPHPTGTVNTEAF
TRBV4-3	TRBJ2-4	ASSQSGGSRGGAKNIQY
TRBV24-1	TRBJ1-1	ATSDGGSGWGTEAF
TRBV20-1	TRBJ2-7	SASSGTSSYEQY
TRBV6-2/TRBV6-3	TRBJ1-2	ASSYRFFGTGDGYT
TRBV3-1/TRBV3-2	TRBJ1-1	ASTRTGETEAF